These 24 T cell receptor beta chains came from one sample sequenced in a study of blood T cells in healthy people across ages. Next came a second PCR, run for about 6 to 12 cycles, which used a sample-barcoded 5' primer along with a J-beta primer mix. MiXCR, run by TCRdb on the 5' RACE reads, gives a single entry per CDR3 protein. The table has around 780,000 distinct CDR3 sequences, roughly 56% seen once; the top ten hold roughly 24%. The sample comprised blood. The receptors here all came from a man aged 40-49 years in good health.

The chain recombines TRBV5-1 with TRBJ2-3, with 11 positions matching TRBD2. CDR3 length equals 16 residues. With 0 bases clipped from V and 2 bases from J, the junction kept 2 bases outside the gene matches. The germline CDR1 and CDR2 sequences are SGHRS and YFSETQ. The CDR3, as DNA: TGCGCCAGCAGCTTGGGACTAGCGGGACTCACAGATACGCAGTATTTT. Its protein is CASSLGLAGLTDTQYF.

The chain links TRBV7-8 to TRBJ2-7; 9 positions agree with TRBD2. The trim removed 7 bases at V and 3 bases at J, leaving 22 bases unmatched. CDR3 length equals 19 residues. The germline gives CDR1 SGHVS, CDR2 FQNEAQ. The CDR3 nucleotides read TGTGCCAGCACCCCGTCGTGGGGCGGGAGGGGGATGGGAAACTACGAGCAGTACTTC. This codes for CASTPSWGGRGMGNYEQYF.

This rearrangement joins TRBV7-6 to TRBJ1-5; 7 positions agree with TRBD1. With 4 bases clipped from V and 4 bases from J, the junction kept 13 bases outside the gene matches. This CDR3 region has 17 residues. Germline values: CDR1 SGHVS, CDR2 FNYEAQ. In DNA form, the CDR3 reads TGTGCCAGCAGCTCCCAGGCGAGACAGGGCTATAATCAGCCCCAGCATTTT. It yields the protein CASSSQARQGYNQPQHF.

The CDR3: CSVRSNEKLFF. CDR3 DNA: TGCAGCGTCAGATCTAATGAAAAACTGTTTTTT. The V and J genes are TRBV29-1 and TRBJ1-4; D is uncertain. The CDR3 extends over 11 amino acids. Trimming left V 6 bases short and J 3 bases short, with 5 bases between. Germline loops: CDR1 SQVTM, CDR2 ANQGSEA.

The chain uses TRBV13 and TRBJ2-7; D possibly corresponds to TRBD2 (5 bases). Germline V gene lookup returns CDR1 PRHDT and CDR2 FYEKMQ (reference sequence). The CDR3 loop spans 15 amino acids. Trimming removed 2 bases at V and 1 base at J, with 12 bases between. The CDR3 nucleotides are TGTGCCAGCAGCTTAACGATAGCGACGTCCTACGAGCAGTACTTC. Its translation is CASSLTIATSYEQYF.

The chain recombines TRBV29-1 with TRBJ2-7; TRBD1 matches at 7 bases. Germline trimming cut 3 bases from V and 3 bases from J; bases unmatched to any gene: 8. The CDR3 contains 14 residues. The germline V gene encodes CDR1 SQVTM and CDR2 ANQGSEA. The chain's CDR3 is CSVEGDRDLYEQYF. The CDR3 DNA is TGCAGCGTTGAGGGTGACAGGGACCTCTACGAGCAGTACTTC.

The chain couples TRBV3-1 to TRBJ2-5; perhaps D is TRBD1 or TRBD2 (5 bases each). The ends were cut back, 8 bases at V and 1 base at J, with 11 bases in the middle. The CDR3 has 13 amino acids. In germline, CDR1 is LGHDT, CDR2 YNNKEL (reference sequence). CDR3 sequence (DNA): TGTGCCAGCGGGGGACGGGGCCAAGAGACCCAGTACTTC. Translating it yields CASGGRGQETQYF.

The gene calls are TRBV4-3 and TRBJ2-2; TRBD1 matches 10 bases. V trimming: 0 bases; J trimming: 6 bases; junction bases outside the gene matches: 4. The CDR3 covers 16 residues. Germline CDR1 is LGHNA and CDR2 is YSLEER. This CDR3 reads CASSQDAGTGAGELFF. As DNA, the CDR3 is TGCGCCAGCAGCCAAGATGCCGGGACAGGGGCCGGGGAGCTGTTTTTT.

The chain carries TRBV20-1 and TRBJ2-3; 8 bases map to TRBD2. CDR3 size: 14 residues. Trimming removed 3 bases from V and 4 bases from J; junction bases left unmatched: 6. From germline, CDR1 is DFQATT and CDR2 SNEGSKA (reference sequence). As DNA, the CDR3 is TGCAGTGCTAGTCCGGGAGGGCGAGCAGATACGCAGTATTTT. Encoded protein: CSASPGGRADTQYF.

V gene TRBV2 combines with J gene TRBJ2-7; D unclear. Germline V gene data show CDR1 as SNHLY and CDR2 as FYNNEI. This CDR3 is 13 amino acids long. Trimming took 3 bases from V and 6 from J, leaving 12 bases between them. CDR3 DNA sequence: TGTGCCAGCAGTGACGGTTACCGTTTCGAGCAGTACTTC. Protein: CASSDGYRFEQYF.

Only a few counts were recorded for this clonotype. V is TRBV7-2 and J is TRBJ2-3; TRBD2 agrees at 9 bases. The CDR3 length is 16 residues. With V trimmed by 1 base and J by 3 bases, 5 bases remained unmatched. Germline V gives CDR1 SGHTA, CDR2 FQGNSA. The DNA for the CDR3 is TGTGCCAGCAGCTTAGTTAGCGGGGGAGCAACAGATACGCAGTATTTT. This translates into CASSLVSGGATDTQYF.

The J gene is TRBJ1-4, the V gene TRBV10-3, with no clear D. The CDR3 totals 17 residues. V was pared by 2 bases and J by 5 bases, with 18 bases between. Germline loops: CDR1 ENHRY, CDR2 SYGVKD. The CDR3 sequence: CAISEPSSGSRNEKLFF. DNA of the CDR3: TGTGCCATCAGTGAGCCGTCCTCAGGCAGCAGGAATGAAAAACTGTTTTTT.

The rearrangement uses TRBV6-1 and TRBJ2-2; 8 bases are a match to TRBD2. V shed 5 bases, J shed 0 bases, and the junction held 5 bases outside the gene matches. The CDR3 extends over 16 amino acids. Germline-derived CDR1 and CDR2 are MNHNS and SASEGT. The CDR3 is CASSSGLAPNTGELFF. The CDR3 coding sequence is TGTGCCAGCAGTTCCGGACTAGCTCCGAACACCGGGGAGCTGTTTTTT.

V and J are TRBV7-2 and TRBJ2-7; D unresolved. Germline V gives CDR1 SGHTA, CDR2 FQGNSA. CDR3 size: 17 residues. V was clipped by 1 base and J by 3 bases, with 19 bases between them. CDR3 DNA: TGTGCCAGCAGCTTAGGGGCAGGCGGCGTCTCCCGCTACGAGCAGTACTTC. Protein: CASSLGAGGVSRYEQYF.

This clonotype appeared a single time. V and J are TRBV10-3 and TRBJ2-4; D may be TRBD1 (6 bases). The J call is uncertain, as TRBJ2-7 better fits the DNA end. Germline V gene sequence: CDR1 ENHRY, CDR2 SYGVKD. CDR3 length: 16 amino acids. The CDR3 DNA reads as TGTGCCATCGGACCTGATATGCAGGGGACATACTACGAGCAGTACTTC. Translation: CAIGPDMQGTYYEQYF.

This chain connects TRBV7-2 to TRBJ2-2; 7 bases match TRBD2. The CDR3 is 17 amino acids. The V and J ends lost 3 bases and 4 bases, in that order; junction bases with no gene match: 11. Germline V CDR1 and CDR2: SGHTA, FQGNSA. The CDR3 spells CASSLASGTGGTGELFF. Here the CDR3 DNA reads TGTGCCAGCAGCTTGGCTAGCGGAACGGGGGGCACCGGGGAGCTGTTTTTT.

This chain uses TRBV12-3 or TRBV12-4 with TRBJ2-4; no clear D. The assigned J gene may be wrong: the sequence end matches TRBJ2-5 better. CDR3 size: 13 residues. The CDR3 nucleotides are TGTGCCAGCAGTCCCTCCAACCAAGAGACCCAGTACTTC. Translated, it gives CASSPSNQETQYF.

The V call is TRBV29-1, the J call TRBJ1-1; TRBD1 is a possible D gene (5 bases). The CDR3 sequence is 11 residues long. Trimming pared 4 bases from V and 7 bases from J, leaving 10 bases between. The V gene's germline CDR1 is SQVTM and CDR2 ANQGSEA. Here the CDR3 reads CSVGVGGEAFF. DNA of the CDR3: TGCAGCGTTGGAGTGGGGGGTGAAGCTTTCTTT.

The J gene is TRBJ2-6, the V gene TRBV4-1; tentatively, D is TRBD1 (5 bases). Per germline, CDR1 MGHRA and CDR2 YSYEKL. The CDR3 is 15 amino acids. V gave up 3 bases and J gave up 3 bases, with 9 bases separating them. The CDR3 nucleotides are TGCGCCAGCAGCCAGGACATTTTTGGGGCCAACGTCCTGACTTTC. This sequence encodes CASSQDIFGANVLTF.

The rearrangement links TRBV12-3 or TRBV12-4 to TRBJ1-2; 7 bases are shared with TRBD1. The CDR3 has 15 amino acids. V was pared by 5 bases and J by 8 bases, with 14 bases of the junction left unmatched. The CDR3 nucleotides read TGTGCCAGCAGTCCCTCAATCGACAGGGCCCAGGGCTACACCTTC. Translated: CASSPSIDRAQGYTF.

This clonotype showed up just a few times. The V call is TRBV10-2, the J call TRBJ1-6, with D unclear. Trimming took 2 bases from V and 8 from J, leaving 10 bases between them. CDR3 length: 14 residues. In germline, CDR1 is WSHSY, CDR2 SAAADI. This chain's CDR3 is CASSEGQTYSPLHF. The DNA of the CDR3 is TGCGCCAGCAGTGAGGGCCAGACCTATTCACCCCTCCACTTT.

The chain has TRBV7-2 and TRBJ2-5; a weak D match, TRBD1 (5 bases). This CDR3 comprises 16 residues. Germline CDR1 is SGHTA and CDR2 is FQGNSA. V was clipped by 4 bases and J by 4 bases, with 19 bases between them. In nucleotides, the CDR3 is TGTGCCAGCAGCTCAGGGATCTCAGTTAGCCGAGAGACCCAGTACTTC. This sequence encodes CASSSGISVSRETQYF.

The V and J genes are TRBV29-1 and TRBJ1-4; D possibly corresponds to TRBD1 (6 bases). The V and J ends lost 1 base and 5 bases respectively, with 11 bases between them. The CDR3 is 14 residues long. Germline-derived CDR1 and CDR2 are SQVTM and ANQGSEA. The CDR3 DNA is TGCAGCGTTGAAGTAGGAGGGGGGAATGAAAAACTGTTTTTT. Its translation: CSVEVGGGNEKLFF.

The V call is TRBV28, the J call TRBJ2-1; 8 nucleotides match TRBD1. CDR1 and CDR2 from the germline V gene are MDHEN and SYDVKM. The CDR3 spans 16 residues. V trimming: 8 bases; J trimming: 4 bases; junction bases outside the gene matches: 13. The DNA for the CDR3 is TGTGCCAGCCAATATACCGACAGGGGCGAATACAATGAGCAGTTCTTC. This sequence encodes CASQYTDRGEYNEQFF.